The TCR beta chain under discussion was sequenced for a study of CXCR3-negative and CXCR3-positive naive CD8 T cells. CD45RO-CCR7+CD27+CD95- cells counted as naive CD8+ T cells. UMI labels and 5' RACE were used to prepare the TRB cDNA libraries. Each CDR3 protein gets one entry in TCRdb, which reprocessed the 5' RACE reads and gives no DNA. This sample's table has 100,000 to 150,000 distinct CDR3 sequences. CDR3 length: 15 amino acids. This sequence joins TRBV21-1 and TRBJ2-7; TCRdb designates TRBD1, a call that cannot be tested without DNA. TRBV21-1 is listed as a pseudogene. Input material: naive CXCR3- CD8+ T cells from blood. Subset specified: CD45RO-CCR7+CD27+CD95- naive CD8+ T cells lacking CXCR3 (TNR3-). The clonotype originates from a human donor in good health. Some clones in this sample may be carry-over from other donors' samples. This chain's CDR3 is CASSKSKEGEFEQYF.